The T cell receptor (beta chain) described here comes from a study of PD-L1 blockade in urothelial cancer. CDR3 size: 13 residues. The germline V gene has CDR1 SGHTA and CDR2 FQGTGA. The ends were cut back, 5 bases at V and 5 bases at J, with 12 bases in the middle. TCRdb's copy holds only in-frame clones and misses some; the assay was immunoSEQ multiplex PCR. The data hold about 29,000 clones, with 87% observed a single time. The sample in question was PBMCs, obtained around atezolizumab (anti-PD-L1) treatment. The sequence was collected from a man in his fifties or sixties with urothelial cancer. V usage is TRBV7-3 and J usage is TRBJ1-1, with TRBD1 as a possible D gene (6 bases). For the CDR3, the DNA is TGTGCCAGCAGCCCGACAGGTGGGACTGAAGCTTTCTTT. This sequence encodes CASSPTGGTEAFF.